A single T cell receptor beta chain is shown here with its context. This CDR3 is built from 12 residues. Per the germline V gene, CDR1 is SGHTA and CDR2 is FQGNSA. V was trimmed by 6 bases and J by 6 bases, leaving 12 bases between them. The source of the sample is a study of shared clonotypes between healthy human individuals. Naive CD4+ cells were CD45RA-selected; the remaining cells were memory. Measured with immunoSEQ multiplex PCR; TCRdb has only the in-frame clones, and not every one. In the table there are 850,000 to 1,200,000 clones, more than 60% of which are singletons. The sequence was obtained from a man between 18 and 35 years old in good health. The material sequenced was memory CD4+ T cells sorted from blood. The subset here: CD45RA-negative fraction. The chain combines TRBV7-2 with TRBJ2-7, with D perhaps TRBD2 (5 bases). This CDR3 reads CASSPGRVEQYF. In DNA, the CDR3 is TGTGCCAGCAGTCCGGGGAGAGTCGAGCAGTACTTC.